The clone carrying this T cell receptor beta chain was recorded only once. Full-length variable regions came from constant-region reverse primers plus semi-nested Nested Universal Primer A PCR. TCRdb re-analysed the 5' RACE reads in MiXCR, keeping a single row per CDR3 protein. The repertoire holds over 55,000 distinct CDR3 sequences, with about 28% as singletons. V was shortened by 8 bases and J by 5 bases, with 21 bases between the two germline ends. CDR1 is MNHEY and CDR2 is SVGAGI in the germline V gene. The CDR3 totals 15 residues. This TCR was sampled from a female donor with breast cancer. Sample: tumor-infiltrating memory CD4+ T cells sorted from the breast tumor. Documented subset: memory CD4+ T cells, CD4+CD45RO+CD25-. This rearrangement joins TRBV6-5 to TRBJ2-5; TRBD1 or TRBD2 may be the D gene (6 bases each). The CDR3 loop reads CASATLSGADETQYF. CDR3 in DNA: TGTGCCAGCGCTACACTGTCGGGGGCGGATGAGACCCAGTACTTC.